A single sample is the source of the 26 T cell receptor beta chains below, sequenced in a study of cytomegalovirus exposure and HLA in healthy donors. 60 Vbeta and 13 Jbeta primers were used in PCR. Repertoires were generated with immunoSEQ multiplex PCR, while TCRdb's copy carries only in-frame clones and drops some. The sample carries 150,000 to 200,000 clones, around 68% recorded once. The specimen sequenced was PBMCs. The source is a girl between 10 and 17 years old in good health and CMV-seronegative.

This sequence joins TRBV4-1 and TRBJ2-7; perhaps TRBD1 as D (6 bases). V shed 4 bases and J shed 7 bases, with 11 bases lying between them. In germline, CDR1 is MGHRA, CDR2 YSYEKL. The CDR3 contains 12 residues. CDR3 protein: CASSPQGLEQYF. Here the CDR3 DNA reads TGCGCCAGCAGCCCGCAGGGGCTGGAGCAGTACTTC.

V usage is TRBV5-4 and J usage is TRBJ2-7, with 8 positions matching TRBD2. The CDR3 consists of 17 residues. The germline CDR1 and CDR2 sequences are SGHNT and YYREEE (reference sequence). Trimming at V came to 1 base and at J to 5 bases, leaving 14 bases not matched to a gene. The CDR3 region is CASSLSSGGFLGDEQYF. For the CDR3, the DNA is TGTGCCAGCAGCTTGTCCAGCGGGGGCTTTCTGGGGGACGAGCAGTACTTC.

The rearrangement links TRBV7-2 to TRBJ1-1; D is uncertain. Trimming removed 1 base at V and 3 bases at J, with 12 bases between. CDR3 size: 15 residues. In germline, CDR1 is SGHTA, CDR2 FQGNSA. CDR3 region: CASSLGGTGYTEAFF. The DNA of the CDR3 is TGTGCCAGCAGCTTAGGAGGCACGGGGTACACTGAAGCTTTCTTT. Full variable domain (rest looked up from reference TRBV7-2 and TRBJ1-1): GAGVSQSPSNKVTEKGKDVELRCDPISGHTALYWYRQSLGQGLEFLIYFQGNSAPDKSGLPSDRFSAERTGGSVSTLTIQRTQQEDSAVYLCASSLGGTGYTEAFFGQGTRLTVV.

The genes are TRBV9 and TRBJ2-1, with 10 bases fitting TRBD2. The length of the CDR3 is 17 residues. Per the germline V gene, CDR1 is SGDLS and CDR2 is YYNGEE. V gave up 0 bases and J gave up 4 bases; unmatched junction bases: 7. The CDR3 sequence is CASSVVAGAGGYNEQFF. CDR3 in DNA: TGTGCCAGCAGCGTAGTCGCTGGAGCGGGGGGGTACAATGAGCAGTTCTTC. Using reference TRBV9 and TRBJ2-1 for the parts outside the CDR3, the full variable domain is DSGVTQTPKHLITATGQRVTLRCSPRSGDLSVYWYQQSLDQGLQFLIQYYNGEERAKGNILERFSAQQFPDLHSELNLSSLELGDSALYFCASSVVAGAGGYNEQFFGPGTRLTVL.

The rearrangement uses TRBV7-3 and TRBJ2-1; no clear D. Looked up from germline, CDR1 is SGHTA and CDR2 is FQGTGA. The V gene lost 5 bases and the J gene lost 6 bases, with 17 bases spanning the gap. The CDR3 covers 15 residues. The DNA for the CDR3 is TGTGCCAGCAGCCGTCATGATACGGCAGGCAATGAGCAGTTCTTC. It codes for CASSRHDTAGNEQFF. Complete variable domain (other parts from reference TRBV7-3 and TRBJ2-1): GAGVSQTPSNKVTEKGKYVELRCDPISGHTALYWYRQSLGQGPEFLIYFQGTGAADDSGLPNDRFFAVRPEGSVSTLKIQRTERGDSAVYLCASSRHDTAGNEQFFGPGTRLTVL.

V and J are TRBV4-1 and TRBJ2-1, with 8 positions matching TRBD1. Germline V gene data show CDR1 as MGHRA and CDR2 as YSYEKL. The CDR3 loop spans 14 amino acids. V lost 4 bases to trimming and J lost 8 bases; unmatched junction nucleotides: 7. Here the CDR3 reads CASSRTQGADEQFF. CDR3 bases: TGCGCCAGCAGCCGGACGCAGGGGGCAGATGAGCAGTTCTTC.

V gene TRBV19 combines with J gene TRBJ1-1, with 7 bases fitting TRBD1. Trimming removed 4 bases from V and 8 bases from J; junction bases left unmatched: 10. This CDR3 is built from 14 residues. Germline assignment: CDR1 LNHDA and CDR2 SQIVND (reference sequence). The CDR3 sequence: CASSTPGQRIEAFF. The CDR3, as DNA: TGTGCCAGTAGTACCCCGGGACAGAGAATAGAAGCTTTCTTT.

Turning to this clone: The sample carries other DNA sequences with the same CDR3. The rearrangement links TRBV5-1 to TRBJ1-2; D perhaps matches TRBD1 (6 bases). The V and J ends lost 0 bases and 6 bases respectively, with 6 bases between them. Germline V gene sequence: CDR1 SGHRS, CDR2 YFSETQ. The CDR3 totals 12 residues. CDR3 sequence reads: CASSLAGDGYTF. The CDR3 region has the DNA TGCGCCAGCAGCTTGGCAGGGGATGGCTACACCTTC.

This clone was seen just once. J is TRBJ2-7 and V is TRBV5-4; D is possibly TRBD2 (5 bases). Germline CDR1 reads SGHNT; CDR2 reads YYREEE (reference sequence). The CDR3 spans 12 residues. V was pared by 2 bases and J by 6 bases, with 9 bases between. The CDR3 is CASSFGDGEQYF. The CDR3 coding sequence is TGTGCCAGCAGCTTCGGGGATGGCGAGCAGTACTTC.

The chain combines TRBV13 with TRBJ1-1, with D unclear. V was pared by 5 bases and J by 11 bases, with 18 bases between. CDR3 size: 13 residues. Per the germline V gene, CDR1 is PRHDT and CDR2 is FYEKMQ (reference sequence). Here the CDR3 reads CASSRSDGLIAFF. DNA for the CDR3: TGTGCCAGCAGCCGCAGTGACGGGTTGATCGCTTTCTTT.

The gene calls are TRBV11-2 and TRBJ1-2, with unresolved D. Trimming removed 4 bases from V and 5 bases from J, with 17 bases in between. This CDR3 contains 15 residues. Germline lookup yields CDR1 SGHAT and CDR2 FQNNGV. The CDR3 DNA follows: TGTGCCAGCAGCTCACCCCGCACAGCCCCATATGGCTACACCTTC. Translated, it gives CASSSPRTAPYGYTF.

A few counts support this clone. The chain has TRBV7-3 and TRBJ2-7; D may be TRBD2 (7 bases). Trimming took 5 bases from V and 4 from J, leaving 18 bases between them. CDR3 length equals 15 residues. Germline V gene lookup returns CDR1 SGHTA and CDR2 FQGTGA. The CDR3, as DNA: TGTGCCAGCAGCCCCATCGCGGGGGCACCTTACGAGCAGTACTTC. It codes for CASSPIAGAPYEQYF.

The sample holds a few counts of this clone. The chain combines TRBV23-1 with TRBJ1-2, with D possibly TRBD1 on 6 matching bases. TRBV23-1 is labeled an ORF, and its function is uncertain. V was pared by 2 bases and J by 5 bases, with 12 bases between. The CDR3 extends over 14 amino acids. The CDR3 sequence: CASSQGLRGYGYTF. CDR3 DNA sequence: TGCGCCAGCAGTCAAGGTCTCAGGGGTTATGGCTACACCTTC.

The chain recombines TRBV4-1 with TRBJ1-1; no firm D call. This CDR3 is 12 amino acids long. Between the trimmed V and J ends, which lost 0 bases and 8 bases, there was a span of 7 bases. Germline CDR1 and CDR2: MGHRA and YSYEKL. The CDR3 nucleotides read TGCGCCAGCAGCCAAGATAGTTACGAAGCTTTCTTT. Amino acids: CASSQDSYEAFF.

The rearrangement links TRBV19 to TRBJ2-7; 9 bases match TRBD1. Germline V gene lookup returns CDR1 LNHDA and CDR2 SQIVND (reference sequence). The CDR3 is 15 residues long. The ends lost 5 bases at V and 4 bases at J; junction bases unmatched: 9. CDR3 sequence: CASSLGGTGKYEQYF. The CDR3 DNA reads as TGTGCCAGTAGTCTGGGGGGGACAGGGAAGTACGAGCAGTACTTC.

This clone was detected a few times. V and J are TRBV6-1 and TRBJ1-1; D unresolved. Per germline, CDR1 MNHNS and CDR2 SASEGT. The CDR3 consists of 12 residues. V dropped 8 bases and J dropped 3 bases, with 10 bases sitting between them. CDR3 DNA: TGTGCCAGCCCTCCCCCCTACACTGAAGCTTTCTTT. Translated, it gives CASPPPYTEAFF.

V and J are TRBV28 and TRBJ2-3; tentative D call: TRBD1 (6 bases). The CDR3 is 14 amino acids. V was shortened by 3 bases and J by 6 bases, with 13 bases between the two germline ends. Germline V lookup: CDR1 MDHEN, CDR2 SYDVKM. CDR3 protein: CASSFIEGVDTQYF. CDR3 DNA sequence: TGTGCCAGCAGTTTCATTGAGGGGGTGGATACGCAGTATTTT.

This clone was observed a handful of times. The gene calls are TRBV7-9 and TRBJ2-3, with 10 bases lining up with TRBD2. The CDR3 length is 14 residues. Trimming at V came to 7 bases and at J to 5 bases, leaving 6 bases not matched to a gene. Germline CDR1 SEHNR, CDR2 FQNEAQ (reference sequence). The CDR3, as DNA: TGTGCCAGCATCAGCGGGGGGGCGATAGATACGCAGTATTTT. Amino acids: CASISGGAIDTQYF.

This rearrangement joins TRBV27 to TRBJ1-1; 9 positions match TRBD1. Germline lookup yields CDR1 MNHEY and CDR2 SMNVEV (reference sequence). This CDR3 has 20 residues. The J segment lost 5 bases and the V segment lost 2 bases, leaving 21 bases of the junction unmatched. The CDR3 nucleotides are TGTGCCAGCAGTTTAAGAAGTGGGGATCGGAACAGGGGGCCGGGGACTGAAGCTTTCTTT. As protein: CASSLRSGDRNRGPGTEAFF.

The chain carries TRBV2 and TRBJ1-2; 10 nucleotides align to TRBD1. Germline values: CDR1 SNHLY, CDR2 FYNNEI. V lost 2 bases to trimming and J lost 8 bases; unmatched junction nucleotides: 8. There are 15 residues in the CDR3. Here the CDR3 reads CASSEFGTGDYGYTF. The CDR3 DNA sequence: TGTGCCAGCAGTGAATTTGGGACAGGGGATTACGGCTACACCTTC.

This chain joins TRBV9 and TRBJ2-7, with D maybe TRBD2 (5 bases). This CDR3 region has 16 residues. Germline values: CDR1 SGDLS, CDR2 YYNGEE. Trimming left V 0 bases short and J 1 base short, with 14 bases between. The CDR3 spells CASSVGSGRASYEQYF. DNA for the CDR3: TGTGCCAGCAGCGTAGGATCGGGAAGGGCTTCCTACGAGCAGTACTTC.

This clone was detected only a few times. The V and J genes are TRBV18 and TRBJ1-1, with D unclear. The CDR3 has 15 amino acids. Trimming left V 1 base short and J 1 base short, with 10 bases between. Germline V gene sequence: CDR1 KGHSH, CDR2 LQKENI. For the CDR3, the DNA is TGTGCCAGCTCACCACTCTCTGGCCAGAACACTGAAGCTTTCTTT. This codes for CASSPLSGQNTEAFF.

This chain connects TRBV7-6 to TRBJ2-2, with 8 bases lining up with TRBD1. Germline CDR1 SGHVS, CDR2 FNYEAQ. The CDR3 sequence is 15 residues long. V dropped 6 bases and J dropped 3; count of bases not matched to a gene: 6. CDR3 DNA: TGTGCCAGCAGGCAGGGGGCGGCCGACACCGGGGAGCTGTTTTTT. This gives the protein CASRQGAADTGELFF.

The chain has TRBV7-9 and TRBJ1-1; D not certain. CDR1 is SEHNR, CDR2 FQNEAQ, per germline (reference sequence). Trimming removed 4 bases at V and 5 bases at J, with 20 bases between. The CDR3 runs 16 residues. The CDR3 region is CASSSWEARRWTEAFF. In DNA form, the CDR3 reads TGTGCCAGCAGCTCATGGGAAGCTCGGAGGTGGACTGAAGCTTTCTTT.

The chain recombines TRBV6-1 with TRBJ2-7; 7 bases line up with TRBD2. The ends lost 4 bases at V and 3 bases at J; junction bases unmatched: 0. The germline gives CDR1 MNHNS, CDR2 SASEGT. The CDR3 has 12 amino acids. The CDR3: CASSGEGYEQYF. Here the CDR3 DNA reads TGTGCCAGCAGTGGGGAGGGCTACGAGCAGTACTTC.

There are a few counts of this clone. The rearrangement links TRBV5-3 to TRBJ1-1; 7 nucleotides line up with TRBD1. TRBV5-3 is classed as an ORF, of uncertain function. This CDR3 is 17 amino acids long. After removal of 4 bases from V and 2 bases from J, the junction contained 14 bases not matched to a gene. The CDR3 coding sequence is TGTGCCAGAAGCCATCCGGGACAGCTCGAACAAAACACTGAAGCTTTCTTT. Residues: CARSHPGQLEQNTEAFF.